This T cell receptor (beta chain) was recovered during a study of blood T cell repertoires in COVID-19. Study as a whole: The United States, Italy and Spain provided the acute and convalescent COVID-19 samples. From T cells, B-cell-depleted T cells, or PBMCs came the material, which was cDNA or gDNA.

This CDR3 comprises 13 residues. V trimming: 7 bases; J trimming: 3 bases; junction bases outside the gene matches: 9. Germline loops: CDR1 GTSNPN, CDR2 SVGIG (reference sequence). Patients at the Seattle site were enrolled during active infection and followed longitudinally. Source study methods: Amplification with reference gene primers provided the estimates of nucleated cell counts. Here immunoSEQ multiplex PCR was the method, and the copy in TCRdb shows in-frame clones only, minus some. The V and J calls and clone size come from that table; D and trimming were worked out from the DNA. Among 62,000 or so clones, approximately 80% were seen once, and the ten largest hold more than 13%.

The sequence came from a man in his sixties with COVID-19, enrolled during active disease. Input material: peripheral blood. The chain is built from TRBV30 and TRBJ2-7, with TRBD2 matching 7 bases. Here the CDR3 reads CALNPRGGYEQYF. CDR3 DNA: TGTGCCTTGAATCCTCGCGGGGGCTACGAGCAGTACTTC. Complete variable domain (other parts from reference TRBV30 and TRBJ2-7): SQTIHQWPATLVQPVGSPLSLECTVEGTSNPNLYWYRQAAGRGLQLLFYSVGIGQISSEVPQNLSASRPQDRQFILSSKKLLLSDSGFYLCALNPRGGYEQYFGPGTRLTVT.